Described below is a single TCR beta chain sequence and its context. The target antigen is unknown. Naive CD8 cells lacked CD45RO, underwent positive selection for CCR7 and left out terminally differentiated effector memory CD45RA+ cells. Deep-level assay runs were performed. It was across several immunoSEQ plates that each subset's genomic DNA was evenly split. Repertoires were generated with immunoSEQ multiplex PCR, while TCRdb's copy carries only in-frame clones and drops some. The repertoire consists of hundreds of thousands of clones, with about 96% occurring once and the leading ten covering 0.095% to 0.13%. The data were taken from a study of shared clonotypes between healthy human individuals. Findings of the study overall: Clonotype sharing among donors likely depends on sequencing depth.

Trimming took 2 bases from V and 6 from J, leaving 11 bases between them. In germline, CDR1 is LNHDA, CDR2 SQIVND (reference sequence). The CDR3 runs to 14 residues. The sequenced sample consisted of naive CD8+ T cells sorted from blood. The sequence derives from a woman aged 30 to 39 in good health. This chain uses TRBV19 with TRBJ2-1; D is possibly TRBD2 (6 bases). The CDR3 reads CASSIPGVSNEQFF. The CDR3, as DNA: TGTGCCAGTAGTATACCGGGAGTCAGCAATGAGCAGTTCTTC.